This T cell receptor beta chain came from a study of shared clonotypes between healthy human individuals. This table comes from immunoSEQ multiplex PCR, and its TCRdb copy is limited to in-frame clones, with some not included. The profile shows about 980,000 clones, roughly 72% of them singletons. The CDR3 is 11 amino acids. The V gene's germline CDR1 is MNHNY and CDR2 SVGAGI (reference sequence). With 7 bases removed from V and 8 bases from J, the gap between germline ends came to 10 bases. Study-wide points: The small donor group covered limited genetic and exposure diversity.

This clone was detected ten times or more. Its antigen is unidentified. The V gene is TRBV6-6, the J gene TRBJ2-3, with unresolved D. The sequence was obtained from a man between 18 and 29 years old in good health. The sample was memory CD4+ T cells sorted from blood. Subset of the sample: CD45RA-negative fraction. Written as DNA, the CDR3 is TGTGCCAGCATGACGGCTGGTACGCAGTATTTT. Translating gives CASMTAGTQYF.